This T cell receptor beta chain emerged from a study of T cell responses to AZD1222 COVID-19 vaccine. The CDR3 has 17 residues. Germline CDR1 MGHRA, CDR2 YSYEKL. V shed 7 bases and J 9 bases; nucleotides not matched to a gene: 17. General study points: Only 5 or 6 people who got AZD1222 tested seropositive at baseline. Within unmutated variant regions lay the reported targets of nearly half of spike-specific TCRs.

Turning to this clone: Its antigen is not identified.

The assay was immunoSEQ multiplex PCR, and TCRdb's table has in-frame clones only and misses some. The data show 70,000 to 100,000 clones, with 80% to 90% seen just once and about 3% held by the top ten. V and J are TRBV4-1 and TRBJ1-6, with 8 positions matching TRBD1. The sample in question was peripheral blood, obtained 28 days after the second AZD1222 dose. The receptor comes from an adult who received the AZD1222 COVID-19 vaccine. In DNA, the CDR3 is TGCGCCAGCACTCGACAAGCGTTTCGGACAGGGACTTCACCCCTCCACTTT. Its translation: CASTRQAFRTGTSPLHF.